The next 19 T cell receptor beta chains were all read from a single sample in a study of T-cell reconstitution after alpha-beta-depleted transplantation in children (dated by TCRdb to the mid-2010s). Receptors were amplified or captured by PCR. Reads for this sample came from an Illumina HiSeq 2500. TCR libraries were prepared with molecular barcoding, using unique molecular identifiers to normalize TCRbeta repertoire quantification. The public reads were reanalyzed by TCRdb: fastp trimming at Q25, MiXCR alignment, in-frame beta chains only. Under each unique CDR3 protein, matching rows form one entry showing the most common genes and DNA. The sample has almost 500,000 distinct CDR3 sequences on record, roughly an eighth of them singletons. The leading ten clones occupy roughly 5.4% of the sample. Source: PBMCs from the stem cell graft donor, taken from the stem cell graft. These receptors came from a human donor who donated a stem cell graft to a child with combined immunodeficiency.

The V call is TRBV5-1, the J call TRBJ2-1; a possible D gene is TRBD1 (6 bases). V lost 2 bases and J 9 bases, leaving 21 bases between the germline ends. This CDR3 has 16 amino acids. Germline V gene data show CDR1 as SGHRS and CDR2 as YFSETQ. CDR3: CASSFTRDTTFSEQFF. CDR3 in DNA: TGCGCCAGCAGCTTTACTCGGGACACAACGTTTAGTGAGCAGTTCTTC.

This clonotype was seen only a few times. This chain uses TRBV9 with TRBJ2-7; maybe TRBD2 (5 bases). The ends were cut back, 0 bases at V and 2 bases at J, with 12 bases in the middle. The CDR3 is 15 residues long. In germline, CDR1 is SGDLS, CDR2 YYNGEE. The CDR3 spells CASSVGAGRAYEQYF. The CDR3 nucleotides read TGTGCCAGCAGCGTAGGGGCGGGCCGAGCCTACGAGCAGTACTTC.

This clonotype was counted at least ten times. The V call is TRBV11-1, the J call TRBJ2-5; 9 bases agree with TRBD1. The trim removed 1 base at V and 3 bases at J, leaving 15 bases unmatched. From germline, CDR1 is SGHAT and CDR2 FQDESV (reference sequence). The CDR3 loop spans 19 amino acids. CDR3 nucleotide sequence: TGTGCCAGCAGCTTAGGAATGCTTTGGGACAGGGAGACCGAAGAGACCCAGTACTTC. Protein sequence: CASSLGMLWDRETEETQYF.

This clonotype appeared once. The V and J genes are TRBV4-2 and TRBJ2-7, with 7 bases matching TRBD1. V gave up 3 bases and J gave up 5 bases; unmatched junction bases: 10. In germline, CDR1 is LGHNA, CDR2 YNFKEQ. CDR3 size: 15 residues. The CDR3 DNA reads TGTGCCAGCAGCCAGAGCCTGACAGGGATAAACGAGCAGTACTTC. Translated, it gives CASSQSLTGINEQYF.

V is TRBV20-1 and J is TRBJ2-1, with TRBD2 identical over 9 bases. Trimming at V came to 0 bases and at J to 8 bases, leaving 8 bases not matched to a gene. Germline CDR1 is DFQATT and CDR2 is SNEGSKA (reference sequence). CDR3 length equals 15 residues. The CDR3 DNA sequence: TGCAGTGCTAGAGACCAGACGACTAGCGGCTATGAGCAGTTCTTC. It translates to CSARDQTTSGYEQFF.

The V gene is TRBV7-9, the J gene TRBJ2-7, with D perhaps matching TRBD1 or TRBD2 (6 bases each). This CDR3 comprises 12 residues. V lost 5 bases to trimming and J lost 9 bases, with 14 bases between them. In germline, CDR1 is SEHNR, CDR2 FQNEAQ (reference sequence). CDR3 sequence: CASSQGGNGQYF. For the CDR3, the DNA is TGTGCCAGCAGCCAAGGGGGGAATGGGCAGTACTTC.

This clonotype was counted many times. This chain links TRBV28 with TRBJ2-1, with TRBD1 as a possible D gene (6 bases). V lost 5 bases, J lost 5 bases, and 13 bases lay in between. Germline lookup yields CDR1 MDHEN and CDR2 SYDVKM. The CDR3 consists of 14 residues. The CDR3: CASSAFTGHNEQFF. DNA of the CDR3: TGTGCCAGCAGTGCCTTCACAGGGCACAATGAGCAGTTCTTC.

This clonotype has only a few counts. The gene calls are TRBV29-1 and TRBJ2-7; D perhaps matches TRBD1 (6 bases). The germline V and J ends were trimmed by 5 bases and 8 bases, with 22 bases remaining between them. The CDR3 spans 14 residues. Per the germline V gene, CDR1 is SQVTM and CDR2 is ANQGSEA. The CDR3, as DNA: TGCAGCGTTAGTACTCAGGGGACACCTACGAAGCAGTACTTC. It codes for CSVSTQGTPTKQYF.

V usage is TRBV12-3 or TRBV12-4 and J usage is TRBJ2-1; possibly TRBD1 or TRBD2 for D (6 bases each). V lost 6 bases and J lost 0, with 18 bases in between. The CDR3 extends over 17 amino acids. CDR3: CASRGEGEEYSYNEQFF. DNA for the CDR3: TGTGCCAGCAGGGGCGAGGGGGAGGAATACTCCTACAATGAGCAGTTCTTC.

The V gene is TRBV7-8, the J gene TRBJ2-3; the match to TRBD1 covers 10 bases. V lost 5 bases and J lost 3; bases outside the gene matches: 8. CDR3 size: 16 residues. Germline V gives CDR1 SGHVS, CDR2 FQNEAQ. CDR3 in amino acids: CASSSLPGQGTDTQYF. CDR3 nucleotides: TGTGCCAGCAGCAGCCTCCCGGGACAGGGGACAGATACGCAGTATTTT. Combining the CDR3 with reference TRBV7-8 and TRBJ2-3 gives the whole variable domain GAGVSQSPRYKVAKRGQDVALRCDPISGHVSLFWYQQALGQGPEFLTYFQNEAQLDKSGLPSDRFFAERPEGSVSTLKIQRTQQEDSAVYLCASSSLPGQGTDTQYFGPGTRLTVL.

This clonotype was counted a few times. This chain links TRBV5-1 with TRBJ2-7; D unresolved. CDR3 length: 13 amino acids. Trimming left V 0 bases short and J 2 bases short, with 6 bases between. CDR1 and CDR2 from the germline V gene are SGHRS and YFSETQ. The CDR3 here is CASSLDITYEQYF. DNA of the CDR3: TGCGCCAGCAGCTTGGACATTACCTACGAGCAGTACTTC.

In this sample, this clonotype turned up many times. The chain employs TRBV5-1 and TRBJ2-2, with D maybe TRBD1 (5 bases). The germline CDR1 and CDR2 sequences are SGHRS and YFSETQ. Trimming removed 0 bases at V and 0 bases at J, with 9 bases between. The CDR3 sequence is 16 residues long. The CDR3, as DNA: TGCGCCAGCAGCTTGGGACAGTTCGCGAACACCGGGGAGCTGTTTTTT. Protein: CASSLGQFANTGELFF. Full variable domain (missing parts from reference TRBV5-1 and TRBJ2-2): KAGVTQTPRYLIKTRGQQVTLSCSPISGHRSVSWYQQTPGQGLQFLFEYFSETQRNKGNFPGRFSGRQFSNSRSEMNVSTLELGDSALYLCASSLGQFANTGELFFGEGSRLTVL.

This clonotype was observed a few times. This chain links TRBV29-1 with TRBJ2-1; D gene ambiguous. This CDR3 has 11 amino acids. Trimming pared 3 bases from V and 7 bases from J, leaving 7 bases between. CDR1 is SQVTM, CDR2 ANQGSEA, per germline. The CDR3 loop is CSVEATNEQFF. CDR3 coding DNA: TGCAGCGTTGAGGCGACGAATGAGCAGTTCTTC.

This chain uses TRBV20-1 with TRBJ2-1, with D perhaps TRBD1 (5 bases). CDR1 and CDR2 from the germline V gene are DFQATT and SNEGSKA (reference sequence). The CDR3 has 13 amino acids. V lost 5 bases and J lost 8, with 16 bases in between. The CDR3 region has the DNA TGCAGTGCTGTCCGCAGGGCGGACCATGAGCAGTTCTTC. It specifies CSAVRRADHEQFF.

This clonotype occurred a few times. The chain uses TRBV9 and TRBJ1-2; maybe TRBD1 (6 bases). Trimming removed 4 bases from V and 2 bases from J, with 18 bases in between. Per germline, CDR1 SGDLS and CDR2 YYNGEE. CDR3 length: 16 amino acids. CDR3 in DNA: TGTGCCAGCAGCCCCCGAGCGGGACACAAGAACTATGGCTACACCTTC. Translation gives CASSPRAGHKNYGYTF.

This clonotype was detected many times. The chain employs TRBV4-1 and TRBJ2-2, with TRBD1 identical over 8 bases. The CDR3 sequence is 22 residues long. V shed 2 bases and J 0 bases; nucleotides not matched to a gene: 20. CDR1 and CDR2 (germline): MGHRA, YSYEKL. The CDR3 reads CASSQTTGDDHVIPTNTGELFF. CDR3 sequence (DNA): TGCGCCAGCAGCCAAACGACAGGGGACGACCACGTAATCCCGACGAACACCGGGGAGCTGTTTTTT.

This clonotype was seen many times. The chain has TRBV29-1 and TRBJ2-3, with TRBD2 matching over 8 bases. CDR3 length equals 14 residues. CDR1 is SQVTM, CDR2 ANQGSEA, per germline. V was pared by 3 bases and J by 6 bases, with 8 bases of the junction left unmatched. CDR3 sequence: CSVDGAGVSDTQYF. The DNA of the CDR3 is TGCAGCGTTGACGGAGCGGGAGTGTCTGATACGCAGTATTTT.

This clonotype was observed a few times. The J gene is TRBJ2-5, the V gene TRBV18; unclear D gene. The V gene's germline CDR1 is KGHSH and CDR2 LQKENI. The CDR3 runs to 14 residues. V was shortened by 3 bases and J by 3 bases, with 11 bases between the two germline ends. The CDR3 nucleotides read TGTGCCAGCTCACCCCTCCATAACGAAGAGACCCAGTACTTC. Translated: CASSPLHNEETQYF.

The chain links TRBV18 to TRBJ2-5, with TRBD1 identical over 7 bases. Germline V gene data show CDR1 as KGHSH and CDR2 as LQKENI. The CDR3 spans 16 residues. The J segment lost 4 bases and the V segment lost 3 bases, leaving 11 bases of the junction unmatched. The CDR3 loop reads CASSPLTGAGGETQYF. CDR3 DNA sequence: TGTGCCAGCTCACCTCTCACAGGGGCCGGAGGAGAGACCCAGTACTTC.